This T cell receptor (beta chain) was observed in a study of shared T cell receptors in the human thymus. Trimming removed 0 bases at V and 0 bases at J, with 18 bases between. Germline CDR1 is LGHNA and CDR2 is YNFKEQ. The CDR3 runs to 19 residues. TCRdb's table, derived via immunoSEQ multiplex PCR, lists solely in-frame clones and lacks some. The table includes about 540,000 clones, around 82% detected once. The same sample was also studied in work on human thymus T cells. From that study: Thymus was obtained from resections taken during corrective heart surgery.

The material sequenced was thymocytes. V usage is TRBV4-2 and J usage is TRBJ1-3; perhaps TRBD1 as D (6 bases). The clonotype originates from a boy in the first two years of life with a congenital heart defect. The CDR3 region has the DNA TGTGCCAGCAGCCAAGATCGTCTTGGCGGGGGCCCCTCTGGAAACACCATATATTTT. Amino acids: CASSQDRLGGGPSGNTIYF.